This T cell receptor (beta chain) stems from a study of blood T cell repertoires in COVID-19. The CDR3 runs to 16 residues. Trimming at V came to 6 bases and at J to 6 bases, leaving 9 bases not matched to a gene. Germline V CDR1 and CDR2: LGHDT, YNNKEL (reference sequence). Repertoires were generated with immunoSEQ multiplex PCR, while TCRdb's copy carries only in-frame clones and drops some. The sample contains hundreds of thousands of clones, more than 85% of which appear only once. Specimen: peripheral blood. The V and J genes are TRBV3-1 (or the pseudogene TRBV3-2) and TRBJ2-3, with 13 positions matching TRBD2. The receptor's source is a human donor in a cohort sampled during active COVID-19. For the CDR3, the DNA is TGTGCCAGCAGTCGTACTAGCGGGGGGGCCGGGGATACGCAGTATTTT. This encodes CASSRTSGGAGDTQYF.